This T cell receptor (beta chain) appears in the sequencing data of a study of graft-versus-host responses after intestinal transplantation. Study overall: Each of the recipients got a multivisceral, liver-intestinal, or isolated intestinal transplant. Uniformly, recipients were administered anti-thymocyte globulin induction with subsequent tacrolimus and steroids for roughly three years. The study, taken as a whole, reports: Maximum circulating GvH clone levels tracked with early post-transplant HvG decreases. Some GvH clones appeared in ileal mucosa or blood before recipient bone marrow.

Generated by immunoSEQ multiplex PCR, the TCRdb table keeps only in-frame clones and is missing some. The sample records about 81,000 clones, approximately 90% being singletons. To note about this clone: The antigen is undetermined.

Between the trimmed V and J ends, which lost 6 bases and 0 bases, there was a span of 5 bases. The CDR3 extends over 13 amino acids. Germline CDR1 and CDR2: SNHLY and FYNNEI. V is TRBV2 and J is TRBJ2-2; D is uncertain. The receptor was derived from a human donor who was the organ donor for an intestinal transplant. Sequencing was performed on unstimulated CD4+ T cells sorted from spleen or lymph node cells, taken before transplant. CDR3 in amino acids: CASSQTNTGELFF. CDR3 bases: TGTGCCAGCAGCCAAACGAACACCGGGGAGCTGTTTTTT.